This T cell receptor beta chain was sequenced for a study of blood T cell repertoires in COVID-19 (dated by TCRdb to about 2020). Concerning the study at large: Collaborator samples came from the United States, Italy and Spain and covered acute and convalescent phases of COVID-19. The dataset comprised deeply sampled blood TCRbeta repertoires from subjects exposed to, actively infected with, or recovered from COVID-19. A freely available public database, intended as a resource for researchers studying the immune response to SARS-CoV-2, is where the repertoires were released. The material from the prospective study consisted of cDNA or gDNA derived from T cells, B-cell-depleted T cells, or PBMCs. Where available, HLA class I and class II types were taken from metadata supplied by the sample provider and were not determined by assay-based typing. A de-identified subject ID, COVID-19 status, age in years and sex were almost always included in the sample metadata. Samples came from the ongoing ImmuneRACE study (first 160 participants) plus 1,254 subjects from 6 global collaborators. The paper's findings and limits, for the study overall: How much clinical and demographic metadata was included differed by source and by participant, and the metadata was provided uncurated.

TCRbeta CDR3 regions were amplified from genomic DNA by means of the immunoSEQ Assay, a bias-controlled multiplex PCR. The authors' pipeline ran thus. Within the assay, amplification of reference gene primers was used to estimate how many nucleated cells each sample contained. To quantify the absolute abundance of each unique TCRbeta CDR3 rearrangement, sequence reads were collapsed and filtered. Productive Simpson clonality was computed per sample as the square root of Simpson's diversity index over productive rearrangements. TCRdb limited this immuneACCESS table to in-frame rearrangements with V and J called. A share of clones is missing; checked studies link under half to unresolved V genes, and the rest is unexplained. V, J and clone size were drawn from that table, and D and trimming were deduced from the DNA. Within this sample are 200,000 to 300,000 clones, with over 70% of them counted one time only. The ten biggest clones cover around 3.2% of the sample.

V and J are truncated by 4 bases and 6 bases respectively, leaving an intervening sequence of 12 bases. From the cysteine up to the phenylalanine, the CDR3 has a length of 13 residues. The retained sequence is limited to the CDR3, 39 bases, with the frame set at the first base. The germline V gene (reference sequence) sets CDR1 to SEHNR and CDR2 to FQNEAQ. Participants in the prospective study were aged 18 to 89 years, lived in about two dozen United States geographic areas, and enrolled through a virtual design. Cohort assignment in the prospective study relied on participant-reported clinical history from a screening survey and a study questionnaire. Exposed participants had been in contact with someone with a PCR-confirmed or clinician-diagnosed COVID-19 case within 2 weeks of study entry. Mobile phlebotomists in the prospective study collected whole blood, serum and a nasopharyngeal or oropharyngeal swab from every participant. Additional blood draws and questionnaires over an approximately two-month period could optionally be provided by prospective study participants. Before DNA extraction, prospective study blood samples were shipped either frozen or at room temperature.

This clone was seen once. Its antigen specificity is not known. No base qualities exist here, and no much larger clone lies one base off it. This TCR was sampled from a woman between 35 and 50 years old who had been exposed to COVID-19. Sample: PBMCs or T cells enriched from blood (not recorded which). The receptor chain draws on TRBV7-9 and TRBJ1-1; no D segment can be confidently identified. This receptor has the CDR3 CASSSPEAPEAFF. The DNA reads TGTGCCAGCAGCTCTCCAGAGGCGCCTGAAGCTTTCTTT.